This T cell receptor (beta chain) stems from a study of OX40 agonist ivuxolimab in advanced cancers. Across the whole study: Patients got intravenous ivuxolimab at 0.01 to 10 mg/kg every 2 weeks.

Libraries were prepared by immunoSEQ multiplex PCR; TCRdb keeps only in-frame clonotypes and omits some of them. The table has tens of thousands of clones, approximately 90% seen once. In the case of this clone: The antigen is undetermined.

General study findings and limits: Among the lowest peripheral clonal expansion occurred in 0.1-3.0 mg/kg partial responders.

V was clipped by 6 bases and J by 6 bases; unmatched bases: 8. CDR1 is MNHEY, CDR2 SMNVEV, per germline (reference sequence). The CDR3 is 15 residues long. The sequencing here drew on CD4+ or CD8+ T cells sorted from blood, taken in a trial of the OX40 agonist ivuxolimab. The rearrangement links TRBV27 to TRBJ1-5; 10 positions match TRBD1. This TCR was recovered from an adult with an advanced solid tumor such as melanoma, head and neck, liver or kidney cancer. CDR3 in amino acids: CASRTTGGALQPQHF. CDR3 DNA sequence: TGTGCCAGCAGAACGACAGGGGGCGCACTTCAGCCCCAGCATTTT.